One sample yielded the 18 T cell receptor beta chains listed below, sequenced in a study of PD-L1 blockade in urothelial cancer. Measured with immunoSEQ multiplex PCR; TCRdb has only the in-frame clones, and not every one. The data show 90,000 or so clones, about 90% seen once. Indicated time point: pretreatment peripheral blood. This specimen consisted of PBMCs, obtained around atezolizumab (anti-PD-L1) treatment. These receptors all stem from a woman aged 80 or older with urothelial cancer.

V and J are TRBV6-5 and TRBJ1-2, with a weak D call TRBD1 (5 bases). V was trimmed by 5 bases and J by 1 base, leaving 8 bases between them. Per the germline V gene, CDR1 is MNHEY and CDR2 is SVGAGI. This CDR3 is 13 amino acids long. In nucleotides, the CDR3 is TGTGCCAGCAGTCGCGACAGTAACTATGGCTACACCTTC. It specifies CASSRDSNYGYTF.

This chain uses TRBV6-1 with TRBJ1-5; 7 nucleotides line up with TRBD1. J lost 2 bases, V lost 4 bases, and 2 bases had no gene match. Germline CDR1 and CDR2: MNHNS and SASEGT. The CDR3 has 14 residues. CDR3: CASSGQGGNQPQHF. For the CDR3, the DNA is TGTGCCAGCAGTGGACAGGGAGGCAATCAGCCCCAGCATTTT.

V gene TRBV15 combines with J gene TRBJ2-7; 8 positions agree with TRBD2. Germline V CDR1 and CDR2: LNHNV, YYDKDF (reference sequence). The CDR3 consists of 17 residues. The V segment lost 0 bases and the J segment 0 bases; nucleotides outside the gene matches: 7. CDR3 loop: CATSRDRGAGVSYEQYF. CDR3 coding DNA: TGTGCCACCAGCAGAGATCGGGGAGCGGGAGTCTCCTACGAGCAGTACTTC. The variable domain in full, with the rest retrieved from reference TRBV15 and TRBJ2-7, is DAMVIQNPRYQVTQFGKPVTLSCSQTLNHNVMYWYQQKSSQAPKLLFHYYDKDFNNEADTPDNFQSRRPNTSFCFLDIRSPGLGDTAMYLCATSRDRGAGVSYEQYFGPGTRLTVT.

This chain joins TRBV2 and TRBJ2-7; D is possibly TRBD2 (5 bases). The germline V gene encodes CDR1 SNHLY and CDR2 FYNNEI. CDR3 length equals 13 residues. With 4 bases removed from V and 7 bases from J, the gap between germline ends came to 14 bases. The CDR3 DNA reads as TGTGCCAGCAGTGCGCTAGGTTCGGGGGAGCAGTACTTC. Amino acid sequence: CASSALGSGEQYF.

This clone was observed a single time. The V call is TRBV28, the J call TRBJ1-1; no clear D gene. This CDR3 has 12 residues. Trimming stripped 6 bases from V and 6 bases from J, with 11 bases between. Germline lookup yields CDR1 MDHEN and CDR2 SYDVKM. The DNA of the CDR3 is TGTGCCAGCAGGGGCCCGCTCTCTGAAGCTTTCTTT. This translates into CASRGPLSEAFF.

CDR3 in DNA: TGTGCCAGCAGGGGAGGCACCTACGAGCAGTACTTC. Encoded protein: CASRGGTYEQYF. The chain couples TRBV6-5 to TRBJ2-7, with a possible D match to TRBD2 (6 bases). Trimming shortened V by 6 bases and J by 2 bases, and 8 bases separated the two germline ends. Germline CDR1 reads MNHEY; CDR2 reads SVGAGI. The CDR3 sequence is 12 residues long.

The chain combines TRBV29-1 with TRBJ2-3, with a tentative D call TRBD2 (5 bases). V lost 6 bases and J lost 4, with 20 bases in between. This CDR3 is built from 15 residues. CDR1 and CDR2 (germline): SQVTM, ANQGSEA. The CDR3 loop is CSVAATTPPADTQYF. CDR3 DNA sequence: TGCAGCGTCGCGGCGACTACCCCACCGGCAGATACGCAGTATTTT.

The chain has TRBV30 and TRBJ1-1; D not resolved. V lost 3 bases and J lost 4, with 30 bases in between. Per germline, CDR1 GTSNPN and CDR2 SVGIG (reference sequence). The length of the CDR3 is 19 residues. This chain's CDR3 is CAWRDSRKDLGRASTEAFF. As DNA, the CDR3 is TGTGCCTGGAGAGACTCTAGAAAAGACCTCGGGCGGGCGAGCACTGAAGCTTTCTTT.

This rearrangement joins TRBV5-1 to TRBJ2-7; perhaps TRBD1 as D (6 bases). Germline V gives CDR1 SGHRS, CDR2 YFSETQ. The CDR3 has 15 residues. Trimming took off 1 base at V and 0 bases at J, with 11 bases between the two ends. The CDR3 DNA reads TGCGCCAGCAGCTTGAACCCAGGGGTCTCCTACGAGCAGTACTTC. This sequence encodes CASSLNPGVSYEQYF.

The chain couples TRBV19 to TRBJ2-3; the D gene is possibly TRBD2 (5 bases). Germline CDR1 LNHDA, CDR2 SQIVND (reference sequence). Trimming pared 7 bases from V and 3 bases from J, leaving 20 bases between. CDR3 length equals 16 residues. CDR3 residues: CASTWGTGSWTDTQYF. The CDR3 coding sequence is TGTGCCAGTACCTGGGGTACGGGGAGCTGGACAGATACGCAGTATTTT.

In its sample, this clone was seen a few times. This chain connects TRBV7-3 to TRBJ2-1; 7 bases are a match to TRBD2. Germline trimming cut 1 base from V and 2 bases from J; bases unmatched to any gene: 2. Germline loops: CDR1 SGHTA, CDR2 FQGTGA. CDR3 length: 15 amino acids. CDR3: CASSLSGSTYNEQFF. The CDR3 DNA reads TGTGCCAGCAGCTTAAGCGGGAGTACCTACAATGAGCAGTTCTTC.

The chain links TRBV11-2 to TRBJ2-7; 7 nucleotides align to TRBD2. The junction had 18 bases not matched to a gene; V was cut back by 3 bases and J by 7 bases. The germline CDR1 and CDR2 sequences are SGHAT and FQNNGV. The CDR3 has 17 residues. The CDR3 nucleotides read TGTGCCAGCAGCTTTTTCCCGGGACTAAAGTTGGGGTCGGAGCAGTACTTC. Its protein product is CASSFFPGLKLGSEQYF.

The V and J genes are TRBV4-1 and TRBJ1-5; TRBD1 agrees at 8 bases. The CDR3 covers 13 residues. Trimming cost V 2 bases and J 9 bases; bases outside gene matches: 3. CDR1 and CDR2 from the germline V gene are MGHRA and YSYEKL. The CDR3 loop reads CASSQFTGGPQHF. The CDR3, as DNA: TGCGCCAGCAGCCAATTCACAGGGGGGCCCCAGCATTTT.

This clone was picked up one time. Here the CDR3 DNA reads TGTGCCAGCAGTCCCCGGACAGGGAGACACCAGCCCCAGCATTTT. Residues: CASSPRTGRHQPQHF. This chain links TRBV27 with TRBJ1-5; 8 nucleotides line up with TRBD1. Looked up from germline, CDR1 is MNHEY and CDR2 is SMNVEV (reference sequence). The CDR3 is 15 residues long. The J segment lost 7 bases and the V segment lost 5 bases, leaving 10 bases of the junction unmatched.

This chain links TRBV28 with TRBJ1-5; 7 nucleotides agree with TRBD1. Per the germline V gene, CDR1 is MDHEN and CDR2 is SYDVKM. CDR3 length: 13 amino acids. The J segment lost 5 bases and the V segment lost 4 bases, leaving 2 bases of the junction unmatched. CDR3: CASSYRGYQPQHF. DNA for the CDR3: TGTGCCAGCAGTTACAGGGGATATCAGCCCCAGCATTTT. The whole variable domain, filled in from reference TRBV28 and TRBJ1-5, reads DVKVTQSSRYLVKRTGEKVFLECVQDMDHENMFWYRQDPGLGLRLIYFSYDVKMKEKGDIPEGYSVSREKKERFSLILESASTNQTSMYLCASSYRGYQPQHFGDGTRLSIL.

This CDR3 is CASSRQMGAAGELFF. CDR3 DNA sequence: TGTGCCAGTAGTCGACAGATGGGGGCGGCCGGGGAGCTGTTTTTT. V usage is TRBV19 and J usage is TRBJ2-2; TRBD1 is a possible D gene (6 bases). Between the trimmed V and J ends, which lost 5 bases and 6 bases, there was a span of 16 bases. CDR1 and CDR2 from the germline V gene are LNHDA and SQIVND (reference sequence). This CDR3 comprises 15 residues.

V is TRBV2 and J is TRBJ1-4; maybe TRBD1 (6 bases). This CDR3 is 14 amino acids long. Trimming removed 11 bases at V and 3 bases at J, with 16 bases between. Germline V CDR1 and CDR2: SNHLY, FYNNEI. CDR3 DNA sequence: TGTGCCTCACGGGGGGACAACGCTAATGAAAAACTGTTTTTT. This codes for CASRGDNANEKLFF.

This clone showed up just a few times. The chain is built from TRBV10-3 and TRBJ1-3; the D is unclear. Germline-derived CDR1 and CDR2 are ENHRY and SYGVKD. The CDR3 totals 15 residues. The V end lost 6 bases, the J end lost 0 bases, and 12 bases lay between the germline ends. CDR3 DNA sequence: TGTGCCATCAGCGAGGGAGATTTCTCTGGAAACACCATATATTTT. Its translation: CAISEGDFSGNTIYF.